This is a list of T cell receptor beta chains from one sample in a study of blood T cell repertoires in COVID-19. Here immunoSEQ multiplex PCR was the method, and the copy in TCRdb shows in-frame clones only, minus some. This table has approximately 210,000 clones, roughly 84% appearing once. The sequenced sample consisted of peripheral blood. The receptor source for this set is a man aged 25 to 40 with active or convalescent COVID-19. Each CDR3 is given with its conserved first and last residue. D genes are given only for firm matches. Clone size appears in some rows only: once, few, many, or a class for an expanded clone.

clone size | J gene | V gene | D gene | CDR3 protein | CDR3 DNA
NA | TRBJ2-7 | TRBV4-3 | TRBD1 | CASSQDSTGGFAYEQYF | TGCGCCAGCAGCCAGGATTCAACAGGGGGCTTCGCCTACGAGCAGTACTTC
NA | TRBJ2-3 | TRBV18 | TRBD2 | CASSSQPLAGGADTQYF | TGTGCCAGCTCATCTCAACCTCTAGCGGGGGGAGCAGATACGCAGTATTTT
NA | TRBJ1-1 | TRBV30 | NA | CAWSPTGFGEAFF | TGTGCCTGGAGTCCCACAGGGTTCGGTGAAGCTTTCTTT
once | TRBJ2-5 | TRBV6-2/TRBV6-3 | TRBD1 | CASSRRGQGKETQYF | TGTGCCAGCAGCCGCCGAGGACAGGGGAAAGAGACCCAGTACTTC
NA | TRBJ1-2 | TRBV28 | TRBD1 | CASSTGTGGAGGYTF | TGTGCCAGCAGCACTGGGACAGGGGGCGCAGGTGGCTACACCTTC
NA | TRBJ1-1 | TRBV4-2 | TRBD1 | CASSHLRGLGTEAFF | TGTGCCAGCAGCCACCTCAGGGGGCTAGGGACTGAAGCTTTCTTT
NA | TRBJ2-2 | TRBV7-8 | NA | CATTNTGGVGTGELFF | TGTGCCACCACCAACACAGGGGGGGTTGGAACCGGGGAGCTGTTTTTT
NA | TRBJ2-7 | TRBV4-1 | TRBD2 | CASSQDPLGGEQYF | TGCGCCAGCAGCCAAGACCCCCTGGGGGGGGAGCAGTACTTC
NA | TRBJ2-1 | TRBV9 | TRBD2 | CASSVAGAGGDLIEQFF | TGTGCCAGCAGCGTAGCTGGCGCGGGAGGGGATCTGATTGAGCAGTTCTTC
NA | TRBJ2-4 | TRBV20-1 | NA | CSVEQNIQYF | TGCAGTGTGGAGCAAAACATTCAGTACTTC
NA | TRBJ1-2 | TRBV7-2 | TRBD1 | CASSQQGLDGYTF | TGTGCCAGCAGTCAACAGGGGTTAGACGGCTACACCTTC
NA | TRBJ1-6 | TRBV6-5 | NA | CASMMQGRDNSPLHF | TGTGCCAGCATGATGCAGGGAAGGGATAATTCACCCCTCCACTTT
few | TRBJ1-6 | TRBV9 | TRBD1 | CASSVQTGGSPLHF | TGTGCCAGCAGCGTTCAGACAGGGGGCTCACCCCTCCACTTT
once | TRBJ2-1 | TRBV7-2 | TRBD2 | CASSLVSGRAVWNEQFF | TGTGCCAGCAGCTTAGTGAGCGGGAGGGCCGTCTGGAATGAGCAGTTCTTC
NA | TRBJ2-7 | TRBV5-1 | NA | CASRFRGGGPGNEQYF | TGCGCCAGCAGGTTTCGGGGTGGGGGCCCCGGCAACGAGCAGTACTTC
NA | TRBJ2-7 | TRBV11-2 | TRBD1 | CASSLEGTASYEQYF | TGTGCCAGCAGCTTAGAAGGGACAGCCTCCTACGAGCAGTACTTC
many | TRBJ2-2 | TRBV19 | TRBD1 | CASSGTGSGELFF | TGTGCCAGTTCGGGGACAGGGAGCGGGGAGCTGTTTTTT
once | TRBJ1-6 | TRBV9 | NA | CASSVGGVLNNSPLHF | TGTGCCAGCAGCGTAGGAGGTGTACTAAATAATTCACCCCTCCACTTT
NA | TRBJ1-2 | TRBV6-6 | TRBD1 | CAGTGGKNYGYTF | TGTGCCGGTACAGGGGGCAAAAACTATGGCTACACCTTC
NA | TRBJ1-3 | TRBV4-1 | NA | CASSQGPSVYSRRNTIYF | TGCGCCAGCAGCCAAGGCCCCTCCGTTTACAGCCGGAGAAACACCATATATTTT
NA | TRBJ1-2 | TRBV7-9 | NA | CASSPDLRSVLEGYTF | TGTGCCAGCAGCCCAGATCTGCGATCGGTTTTGGAGGGCTACACCTTC
NA | TRBJ2-3 | TRBV7-9 | TRBD1 | CASSLTGVTDTQYF | TGTGCCAGCAGCTTGACAGGGGTCACAGATACGCAGTATTTT
NA | TRBJ2-7 | TRBV7-2 | TRBD2 | CASSLAGGGASEQYF | TGTGCCAGCAGCTTAGCGGGCGGGGGGGCTTCCGAGCAGTACTTC
once | TRBJ2-5 | TRBV30 | TRBD2 | CAWTTGRGVKETQYF | TGTGCCTGGACCACCGGGCGGGGGGTAAAAGAGACCCAGTACTTC
NA | TRBJ2-4 | TRBV27 | NA | CASSPAQGIIAKNIQYF | TGTGCCAGCAGTCCCGCCCAGGGGATCATAGCCAAAAACATTCAGTACTTC
NA | TRBJ2-1 | TRBV25-1 | NA | CASSDPGQGIRGEQFF | TGTGCCAGCAGTGACCCCGGCCAGGGAATCAGGGGTGAGCAGTTCTTC
many | TRBJ2-5 | TRBV19 | TRBD1 | CASSTTAQGAMETQYF | TGTGCCAGTAGTACTACCGCGCAGGGGGCTATGGAGACCCAGTACTTC
NA | TRBJ2-1 | TRBV28 | NA | CASSQGDYEQFF | TGTGCCAGCTCTCAAGGCGACTATGAGCAGTTCTTC
many | TRBJ1-1 | TRBV6-5 | NA | CASKVEGPRAFF | TGTGCCAGCAAGGTGGAGGGTCCTAGAGCTTTCTTT
once | TRBJ2-5 | TRBV18 | TRBD2 | CASSPKREPATQYF | TGTGCCAGCTCACCAAAGCGGGAGCCAGCGACCCAGTACTTC
once | TRBJ1-1 | TRBV27 | NA | CASSFNGGRAFF | TGTGCCAGCAGTTTCAACGGGGGTAGAGCTTTCTTT